These T cell receptor beta chains were read from a single sample in a study of patients and donors after allogeneic stem cell transplantation. Using its own MiXCR run on the RT-PCR reads, TCRdb lists one record per CDR3 protein. The repertoire includes some 230,000 distinct CDR3 sequences, less than 15% of them detected once, and 9.5% to 13% sits in the top ten. Sequencing used blood, either unsorted or a sorted T cell fraction (not recorded which). The receptors derive from a human donor who was either an allogeneic HSCT recipient or a stem cell or donor lymphocyte infusion donor (not recorded which). It is not recorded whose cells these are; they may come from a transplant donor. Each CDR3 is given without its conserved first and last residue.

TRBV4-1	TRBJ1-4	ASSLTGTTPRSEKLF
TRBV7-2	TRBJ1-3	ASSLRTNLGNTIY
TRBV27	TRBJ1-1	ASSTGGYTEAF
TRBV6-2/TRBV6-3	TRBJ1-5	ASSYSIYGRGPNQPQH
TRBV10-3	TRBJ2-2	AIGKSTGPNTGELF
TRBV10-3	TRBJ2-5	AISGNRGSAGVRETQY
TRBV12-3/TRBV12-4	TRBJ1-5	ASSRQYQPQH
TRBV5-5	TRBJ1-4	ASSLGPGQGNEKLF
TRBV4-2	TRBJ2-6	ASSQRSGTGAGANVLT
TRBV2	TRBJ2-5	ASKGGLGETQY
TRBV12-3/TRBV12-4	TRBJ1-1	ASSLWQGTEAF
TRBV20-1	TRBJ1-5	SARGQGATDQPQH
TRBV29-1	TRBJ2-5	SVGNNQETQY
TRBV20-1	TRBJ2-7	SAWTSARPYEQY
TRBV20-1	TRBJ2-3	SARGGPDTQY
TRBV14	TRBJ2-7	ASSLQGNRREQY
TRBV7-2	TRBJ2-1	ASSVTSGGVNEQF
TRBV19	TRBJ1-2	ASSHRGQPNYGYT
TRBV4-3	TRBJ1-1	ASSPGTGNTEAF
TRBV3-1	TRBJ1-1	ASSQEFRPLNTEAF
TRBV6-4	TRBJ2-1	ASSKTGVVGQF
TRBV5-6	TRBJ2-6	ASSLGVDSGANVLT
TRBV11-2	TRBJ2-7	ASSNSGTYEQY
TRBV5-1	TRBJ1-1	ASMGQLRTEAF
TRBV25-1	TRBJ2-3	ASSETGGRSDTQY
TRBV2	TRBJ2-7	ASRGDGDYEQY
TRBV2	TRBJ1-1	ASSEGTEAF
TRBV4-2	TRBJ1-4	ASSQTPANEKLF
TRBV10-3	TRBJ1-1	AISESSIDVYTEAF
TRBV5-6	TRBJ2-1	ASSLAGQGYNEQF
TRBV7-2	TRBJ2-7	ASSLKAGENYEQY
TRBV6-5	TRBJ2-5	ASSYDRDSGVTQY
TRBV20-1	TRBJ2-1	RVESGATWDEQF
TRBV4-1	TRBJ2-2	ASSQGGLAGANTGELF
TRBV5-5	TRBJ2-5	ASGKTGFGETQY
TRBV6-1	TRBJ2-7	AAQGAGPYEQY
TRBV13	TRBJ2-6	ASSLLNSGANVLT
TRBV7-8	TRBJ1-5	ASSLRQDRNQPQH
TRBV3-1	TRBJ2-3	ASSQRLAGGQRTDTQY
TRBV4-1	TRBJ1-1	ASSQALGQNTEAF
TRBV5-1	TRBJ1-2	ASSYTGAHGYT
TRBV7-9	TRBJ1-4	ASSSVTGVGNEKLF
TRBV20-1	TRBJ1-2	SARGQGQRHFYGYT
TRBV18	TRBJ1-1	ASSPGQGFEAF
TRBV16	TRBJ1-1	ASSQWGGPGNTEAF
TRBV30	TRBJ2-2	AWSPPVLVEGGGGELF
TRBV2	TRBJ2-2	ASSRDSGNTGELF
TRBV6-2/TRBV6-3	TRBJ1-1	ASSYSGRRNTEAF
TRBV20-1	TRBJ1-4	SAGNLLTGGREKLF
TRBV11-2	TRBJ2-3	ASSLNPSDTQY
TRBV7-3	TRBJ2-6	ASSSGGTGANVLT
TRBV5-8	TRBJ1-2	ASIGDTLYGYT
TRBV27	TRBJ1-5	ASSFGPGGSNQPQH
TRBV19	TRBJ1-2	ASRPPGATTGVGYT
TRBV10-3	TRBJ1-6	AISETGGQGVKNSPLH